Below are 18 T cell receptor beta chains sequenced from a single sample in a study of neurological immune-mediated disorders. TCRdb redid the calling of the 5' RACE reads with MiXCR, one entry per CDR3 protein. The data contain under 75,000 distinct CDR3 sequences, around 5% of them singletons. The sample taken for sequencing was PBMCs. The receptors were gathered from a human donor with multiple sclerosis. The donor label of this sample is uncertain.

Ten or more counts support this clonotype. This rearrangement joins TRBV29-1 to TRBJ1-4, with 7 nucleotides matching TRBD1. The CDR3 runs to 14 residues. Germline V gives CDR1 SQVTM, CDR2 ANQGSEA. J gave up 0 bases and V 6 bases, and 4 bases lay outside the gene matches. DNA for the CDR3: TGCAGCGTGGGGGACAGCGCAACTAATGAAAAACTGTTTTTT. This encodes CSVGDSATNEKLFF.

This clonotype was picked up many times. V usage is TRBV5-5 and J usage is TRBJ2-1; D is undetermined. Germline loops: CDR1 SGHKS, CDR2 YYEKEE (reference sequence). Between the trimmed V and J ends, which lost 0 bases and 0 bases, there was a span of 7 bases. This CDR3 spans 15 amino acids. CDR3 region: CASSLGGDSYNEQFF. CDR3 nucleotide sequence: TGTGCCAGCAGCTTGGGAGGCGACTCCTACAATGAGCAGTTCTTC.

This clonotype was found many times. This chain uses TRBV7-9 with TRBJ1-1; D uncertain. V gave up 4 bases and J gave up 5 bases, with 8 bases separating them. Germline V gives CDR1 SEHNR, CDR2 FQNEAQ (reference sequence). The CDR3 sequence is 12 residues long. In nucleotides, the CDR3 is TGTGCCAGCAGCTCCGAGAAAACTGAAGCTTTCTTT. This gives the protein CASSSEKTEAFF.

This clonotype was observed a handful of times. This chain joins TRBV18 and TRBJ2-7; D remains unclear. The ends were cut back, 1 base at V and 1 base at J, with 5 bases in the middle. The CDR3 covers 13 residues. Germline CDR1 is KGHSH and CDR2 is LQKENI. The CDR3 region is CASSPLPSYEQYF. The DNA of the CDR3 is TGTGCCAGCTCACCACTTCCGTCCTACGAGCAGTACTTC.

This clonotype was seen repeatedly, ten times or more. The J gene is TRBJ2-6, the V gene TRBV29-1; no reliable D call. Germline V gene sequence: CDR1 SQVTM, CDR2 ANQGSEA. CDR3 length equals 16 residues. With 5 bases removed from V and 3 bases from J, the gap between germline ends came to 17 bases. CDR3 amino acids: CSVIGSGVDGANVLTF. In nucleotides, the CDR3 is TGCAGCGTTATAGGGTCAGGCGTCGATGGGGCCAACGTCCTGACTTTC.

In this sample, this clonotype turned up many times. The V and J genes are TRBV20-1 and TRBJ2-3; 11 positions match TRBD2. Germline V gives CDR1 DFQATT, CDR2 SNEGSKA (reference sequence). Germline trimming cut 2 bases from V and 5 bases from J; bases unmatched to any gene: 0. CDR3 length: 13 residues. The CDR3 region has the DNA TGCAGTGCTAGAACTAGCGGGGGAGATACGCAGTATTTT. It encodes CSARTSGGDTQYF.

This clonotype was seen repeatedly, ten times or more. CDR3 residues: CASSFGNEGDTQYF. The CDR3 DNA follows: TGCGCCAGCAGCTTCGGAAACGAGGGAGATACGCAGTATTTT. The chain recombines TRBV5-1 with TRBJ2-3, with D possibly matching TRBD2 (5 bases). V lost 2 bases and J lost 5, with 12 bases in between. The CDR3 contains 14 residues. The germline V gene encodes CDR1 SGHRS and CDR2 YFSETQ.

This clonotype was picked up many times. The chain's CDR3 is CASTQPGNNEQYF. Here the CDR3 DNA reads TGTGCCAGCACCCAACCGGGGAACAACGAGCAGTACTTC. V and J are TRBV11-2 and TRBJ2-7; possible D gene TRBD2, 5 bases. Per the germline V gene, CDR1 is SGHAT and CDR2 is FQNNGV. V was cut by 7 bases and J by 5 bases, with 15 bases left in between. This CDR3 region has 13 residues. Combining the CDR3 with reference TRBV11-2 and TRBJ2-7 gives the whole variable domain EAGVAQSPRYKIIEKRQSVAFWCNPISGHATLYWYQQILGQGPKLLIQFQNNGVVDDSQLPKDRFSAERLKGVDSTLKIQPAKLEDSAVYLCASTQPGNNEQYFGPGTRLTVT.

This clonotype was seen ten or more times. The rearrangement links TRBV20-1 to TRBJ2-1, with no clear D. The V gene's germline CDR1 is DFQATT and CDR2 SNEGSKA (reference sequence). V lost 2 bases to trimming and J lost 6 bases, with 11 bases between them. This CDR3 is 13 amino acids long. The CDR3 DNA is TGCAGTGCTAGATGGTGGATGGGCAATGAGCAGTTCTTC. This translates into CSARWWMGNEQFF.

This clonotype was detected ten times or more. The chain couples TRBV12-3 or TRBV12-4 to TRBJ1-1, with 7 bases aligning to TRBD1. There are 14 residues in the CDR3. V dropped 5 bases and J dropped 1; count of bases not matched to a gene: 4. CDR3: CASSTGASNTEAFF. DNA of the CDR3: TGTGCCAGCAGTACAGGGGCCTCGAACACTGAAGCTTTCTTT.

This clonotype was recorded many times. One base away lies a much larger clone, so this may be a sequencing read error. The chain carries TRBV6-5 and TRBJ2-7; D not certain. The CDR3 has 15 residues. Trimming shortened V by 2 bases and J by 3 bases, and 14 bases separated the two germline ends. In germline, CDR1 is MNHEY, CDR2 SVGAGI. CDR3 DNA: TGTGCCAGCAGTTACGTTCCTGACTGGGACTACGAGCAGTACTTC. Its translation is CASSYVPDWDYEQYF.

Many counts were recorded for this clonotype. The chain uses TRBV7-9 and TRBJ1-1, with TRBD1 identical over 7 bases. The CDR3 length is 15 residues. The V gene end was trimmed by 6 bases and the J gene end by 1 base; junction bases not matched to a gene: 8. Germline V CDR1 and CDR2: SEHNR, FQNEAQ (reference sequence). Here the CDR3 DNA reads TGTGCCAGCAGTAAAACAGGGGCTCCGAACACTGAAGCTTTCTTT. The encoded protein is CASSKTGAPNTEAFF.

At least ten counts were recorded for this clonotype. The chain employs TRBV29-1 and TRBJ2-7; 9 positions agree with TRBD1. Germline V lookup: CDR1 SQVTM, CDR2 ANQGSEA. This CDR3 contains 13 residues. CDR3 sequence (DNA): TGCACCGCGGACAGGGGAGAGGGAGGCGAGCAGTACTTC. This gives the protein CTADRGEGGEQYF.

This clonotype was seen many times. The chain combines TRBV25-1 with TRBJ2-7, with TRBD1 matching 8 bases. In germline, CDR1 is MGHDK, CDR2 SYGVNS. The CDR3 spans 19 residues. The V and J ends lost 1 base and 3 bases, in that order; junction bases with no gene match: 17. CDR3 region: CASSESAGTGGTGSYEQYF. In nucleotides, the CDR3 is TGTGCCAGCAGTGAATCGGCCGGGACAGGAGGGACGGGAAGCTACGAGCAGTACTTC.

The chain employs TRBV4-2 and TRBJ1-3; no clear D. From germline, CDR1 is LGHNA and CDR2 YNFKEQ. The CDR3 contains 15 residues. The V and J ends lost 1 base and 0 bases respectively, with 7 bases between them. In nucleotides, the CDR3 is TGTGCCAGCAGCCAAGCCGGGGACTCTGGAAACACCATATATTTT. This translates into CASSQAGDSGNTIYF.

This clonotype was seen at least ten times. This chain joins TRBV29-1 and TRBJ2-5; D might be TRBD2 (5 bases). Trimming took 1 base from V and 4 from J, leaving 19 bases between them. This CDR3 has 16 residues. Looked up from germline, CDR1 is SQVTM and CDR2 is ANQGSEA. The CDR3: CSVEGGSGRPRETQYF. The CDR3 nucleotides read TGCAGCGTTGAAGGCGGGTCGGGCAGGCCTAGAGAGACCCAGTACTTC.

This clonotype was counted many times. This chain connects TRBV7-9 to TRBJ2-5, with TRBD1 as a possible D gene (5 bases). The CDR3 contains 13 residues. Germline assignment: CDR1 SEHNR and CDR2 FQNEAQ (reference sequence). V was cut by 0 bases and J by 11 bases, with 13 bases left in between. The CDR3 sequence: CASSLARQTSQYF. The CDR3, as DNA: TGTGCCAGCAGCTTAGCCCGACAGACTTCTCAGTACTTC.

Many counts were recorded for this clonotype. V usage is TRBV9 and J usage is TRBJ1-2; D remains unclear. This CDR3 region has 14 residues. The V end was cut by 0 bases, the J end by 2 bases, with 8 bases between. CDR1 is SGDLS and CDR2 is YYNGEE in the germline V gene. CDR3 region: CASSVDPGNYGYTF. The CDR3 DNA reads TGTGCCAGCAGCGTAGATCCGGGCAACTATGGCTACACCTTC.